A selection of T cell receptor beta chains follows, all from one sample in a study of cytomegalovirus exposure and HLA in healthy donors. Libraries were prepared by immunoSEQ multiplex PCR; TCRdb keeps only in-frame clonotypes and omits some of them. The data contain about 87,000 clones, about 8% of them singletons. Sequencing input: PBMCs. The source of these receptors is a man between 45 and 60 years old in good health and CMV-seronegative. The CDR3 runs from the conserved cysteine through the conserved F or W. The order of the fields is CDR3 DNA, CDR3 protein, clone size, D gene, V gene, J gene. A D gene is named only where the DNA matches it firmly. Clone size is stated in some rows and not others, as once, few, many or a class when expanded.

CDR3nt: TGTGCCAGCATCGGACAGACCTACGAGCAGTACTTC; CDR3aa: CASIGQTYEQYF; abundance: .; d_gene: .; v_gene: TRBV6-1; j_gene: TRBJ2-7
CDR3nt: TGTGCCAGCAGCCTTAACCAGGGGAACACTGAAGCTTTCTTT; CDR3aa: CASSLNQGNTEAFF; abundance: few; d_gene: .; v_gene: TRBV7-9; j_gene: TRBJ1-1
CDR3nt: TGTGCCAGTTCTCTGATGTCTAGCGGGGACGAGCAGTACTTC; CDR3aa: CASSLMSSGDEQYF; abundance: .; d_gene: TRBD2; v_gene: TRBV19; j_gene: TRBJ2-7
CDR3nt: TGCGCCAGCAGAAAGGGACAGGGGGCAACTGAGACCCAGTACTTC; CDR3aa: CASRKGQGATETQYF; abundance: .; d_gene: TRBD1; v_gene: TRBV4-1; j_gene: TRBJ2-5
CDR3nt: TGTGCCAGCAGCGCGGGGGACTGGAACCCAGGGAATGAGCAGTTCTTC; CDR3aa: CASSAGDWNPGNEQFF; abundance: few; d_gene: TRBD2; v_gene: TRBV5-8; j_gene: TRBJ2-1
CDR3nt: TGCGCCAGCAGCAAATCCTTATCGGATGGCTACACCTTC; CDR3aa: CASSKSLSDGYTF; abundance: .; d_gene: .; v_gene: TRBV5-1; j_gene: TRBJ1-2
CDR3nt: TGTGCCAGCAGCGACAGGGGGCAATATGGCTACACCTTC; CDR3aa: CASSDRGQYGYTF; abundance: .; d_gene: TRBD1; v_gene: TRBV27; j_gene: TRBJ1-2
CDR3nt: TGTGCCAGCACCGGGACTCACCAAGGCATTCAGTACTTC; CDR3aa: CASTGTHQGIQYF; abundance: few; d_gene: .; v_gene: TRBV28; j_gene: TRBJ2-4
CDR3nt: TGTGCCAGCAGCTACCGTACCAGCGGGGGGCCGAGGGAGACCCAGTACTTC; CDR3aa: CASSYRTSGGPRETQYF; abundance: few; d_gene: TRBD2; v_gene: TRBV7-9; j_gene: TRBJ2-5
CDR3nt: TGTGCCAGCAGCCCGGGACAGAACTATGGCTACACCTTC; CDR3aa: CASSPGQNYGYTF; abundance: .; d_gene: TRBD1; v_gene: TRBV5-6; j_gene: TRBJ1-2
CDR3nt: TGTGCCAGCAGTGTACAGGGAGTAAGCTCCTACAATGAGCAGTTCTTC; CDR3aa: CASSVQGVSSYNEQFF; abundance: .; d_gene: .; v_gene: TRBV6-1; j_gene: TRBJ2-1
CDR3nt: TGTGCCAGCAGGAGCCTTAGCTCCTACAATGAGCAGTTCTTC; CDR3aa: CASRSLSSYNEQFF; abundance: few; d_gene: .; v_gene: TRBV6-5; j_gene: TRBJ2-1
CDR3nt: TGTGCCAGCAGCTCGGGACTAGCGGGAGAGACCCAGTACTTC; CDR3aa: CASSSGLAGETQYF; abundance: .; d_gene: TRBD2; v_gene: TRBV7-2; j_gene: TRBJ2-5
CDR3nt: TGTGCCAGCAGTTTAGGGACTAAACCCTCCTACGAGCAGTACTTC; CDR3aa: CASSLGTKPSYEQYF; abundance: few; d_gene: TRBD2; v_gene: TRBV28; j_gene: TRBJ2-7
CDR3nt: TGTGCCAGCAGCTTGATGGGGGGATTATCCTACAATGAGCAGTTCTTC; CDR3aa: CASSLMGGLSYNEQFF; abundance: .; d_gene: .; v_gene: TRBV5-4; j_gene: TRBJ2-1
CDR3nt: TGTGCCACGGGACTAGCGGAAGAGACCCAGTACTTC; CDR3aa: CATGLAEETQYF; abundance: .; d_gene: TRBD2; v_gene: TRBV7-8; j_gene: TRBJ2-5
CDR3nt: TGTGCCAGCAGCCAGGACTCTCCCAGCACAGATACGCAGTATTTT; CDR3aa: CASSQDSPSTDTQYF; abundance: few; d_gene: .; v_gene: TRBV7-2; j_gene: TRBJ2-3
CDR3nt: TGTGCCAGCAGCTTTATGCCGGGGGAGACCTACGAGCAGTACTTC; CDR3aa: CASSFMPGETYEQYF; abundance: .; d_gene: .; v_gene: TRBV11-2; j_gene: TRBJ2-7
CDR3nt: TGCGCCAGCAGTGAAGTACAGGGGTTTCCTGCTTTCTTT; CDR3aa: CASSEVQGFPAFF; abundance: .; d_gene: TRBD1; v_gene: TRBV10-2; j_gene: TRBJ1-1
CDR3nt: TGTGCCAGCAGTAAGACTTATAACTATGGCTACACCTTC; CDR3aa: CASSKTYNYGYTF; abundance: .; d_gene: .; v_gene: TRBV28; j_gene: TRBJ1-2
CDR3nt: TGTGCCAGCAGCTATGGATCGGCGGGGGTCTCCTACAATGAGCAGTTCTTC; CDR3aa: CASSYGSAGVSYNEQFF; abundance: few; d_gene: TRBD2; v_gene: TRBV9; j_gene: TRBJ2-1
CDR3nt: TGCAGCGTTAGGACAGGGAGCAATCAGCCCCAGCATTTT; CDR3aa: CSVRTGSNQPQHF; abundance: few; d_gene: TRBD1; v_gene: TRBV29-1; j_gene: TRBJ1-5
CDR3nt: TGCGCCAGCAGCTTGGGAGCGCACACAGATACGCAGTATTTT; CDR3aa: CASSLGAHTDTQYF; abundance: few; d_gene: .; v_gene: TRBV5-1; j_gene: TRBJ2-3
CDR3nt: TGTGCCAGCAGCTCCGCGGGGGGCTATGGCTACACCTTC; CDR3aa: CASSSAGGYGYTF; abundance: .; d_gene: .; v_gene: TRBV11-2; j_gene: TRBJ1-2
CDR3nt: TGTGCCAGCAGCATCACACTAGCGGGAGGTCAAGAGACCCAGTACTTC; CDR3aa: CASSITLAGGQETQYF; abundance: few; d_gene: TRBD2; v_gene: TRBV5-4; j_gene: TRBJ2-5
CDR3nt: TGTGCCAGCAGTTTACCCGCGATCAATGAGCAGTTCTTC; CDR3aa: CASSLPAINEQFF; abundance: .; d_gene: .; v_gene: TRBV28; j_gene: TRBJ2-1
CDR3nt: TGTGCCAGTAGTGACAGGGGGGCCTTTGGGGCCAACGTCCTGACTTTC; CDR3aa: CASSDRGAFGANVLTF; abundance: few; d_gene: TRBD1; v_gene: TRBV19; j_gene: TRBJ2-6
CDR3nt: TGTGCCAGCAGCCCGAGGGGACAGGGGCCTGAAAAACTGTTTTTT; CDR3aa: CASSPRGQGPEKLFF; abundance: few; d_gene: TRBD1; v_gene: TRBV4-2; j_gene: TRBJ1-4
CDR3nt: TGTGCCAGCAGTGAAAAGGCGCAGGGTTGGTACGAGCAGTACTTC; CDR3aa: CASSEKAQGWYEQYF; abundance: few; d_gene: .; v_gene: TRBV25-1; j_gene: TRBJ2-7
CDR3nt: TGCAGCGCAGGCGCGTGGGGCTCTAGCACAGATACGCAGTATTTT; CDR3aa: CSAGAWGSSTDTQYF; abundance: .; d_gene: .; v_gene: TRBV29-1; j_gene: TRBJ2-3
CDR3nt: TGTGCCACCAGCAGAGTACCGCGCAGGGCGGAAGACTACGAGCAGTACTTC; CDR3aa: CATSRVPRRAEDYEQYF; abundance: .; d_gene: .; v_gene: TRBV15; j_gene: TRBJ2-7
CDR3nt: TGTGCCAGCAGCACGACCGGGACTAGCTCTTACGAGCAGTACTTC; CDR3aa: CASSTTGTSSYEQYF; abundance: few; d_gene: TRBD2; v_gene: TRBV6-6; j_gene: TRBJ2-7
CDR3nt: TGTGCCAGCAGCTTGGGGGAGCGGGAGCGGGGGTCCTACAATGAGCAGTTCTTC; CDR3aa: CASSLGERERGSYNEQFF; abundance: many; d_gene: TRBD2; v_gene: TRBV5-5; j_gene: TRBJ2-1
CDR3nt: TGCGCCAGCAGCATGGGACACAGTACCCACGAGCAGTACTTC; CDR3aa: CASSMGHSTHEQYF; abundance: few; d_gene: .; v_gene: TRBV5-1; j_gene: TRBJ2-7
CDR3nt: TGTGCCAGCAGCCAGGGCCGGTCCGGGACAGGTAATGAAAAACTGTTTTTT; CDR3aa: CASSQGRSGTGNEKLFF; abundance: few; d_gene: TRBD1; v_gene: TRBV4-2; j_gene: TRBJ1-4
CDR3nt: TGTGCCTGGAACGGAGGTGGCCTGGGGGAAAAACTGTTTTTT; CDR3aa: CAWNGGGLGEKLFF; abundance: .; d_gene: .; v_gene: TRBV30; j_gene: TRBJ1-4
CDR3nt: TGCAGCGTTGGGACAGCATACGAGCAGTACTTC; CDR3aa: CSVGTAYEQYF; abundance: .; d_gene: .; v_gene: TRBV29-1; j_gene: TRBJ2-7
CDR3nt: TGTGCCAGCAGCCCCTGGGGGGTTGGCGTAGAGACCCAGTACTTC; CDR3aa: CASSPWGVGVETQYF; abundance: .; d_gene: .; v_gene: TRBV28; j_gene: TRBJ2-5
CDR3nt: TGTGCCAGCAGCTTATCAAGAGCCGCAGAGACCCAGTACTTC; CDR3aa: CASSLSRAAETQYF; abundance: few; d_gene: .; v_gene: TRBV7-2; j_gene: TRBJ2-5
CDR3nt: TGCGCCAGCAGCCAAGAACCTAGCGGGTACAATGAGCAGTTCTTC; CDR3aa: CASSQEPSGYNEQFF; abundance: few; d_gene: TRBD2; v_gene: TRBV4-1; j_gene: TRBJ2-1
CDR3nt: TGTGCCAGTTTTATCGGGCCGTTGGGGAGGGGAGAGACCCAGTACTTC; CDR3aa: CASFIGPLGRGETQYF; abundance: few; d_gene: TRBD2; v_gene: TRBV7-3; j_gene: TRBJ2-5
CDR3nt: TGTGCCACCAGCAGAGATATGACAGGGCTCTACGAGCAGTACTTC; CDR3aa: CATSRDMTGLYEQYF; abundance: .; d_gene: TRBD1; v_gene: TRBV15; j_gene: TRBJ2-7
CDR3nt: TGTGCCACCAGGACAGGGGCTGGGCTGGGCTATGGCTACACCTTC; CDR3aa: CATRTGAGLGYGYTF; abundance: few; d_gene: TRBD1; v_gene: TRBV28; j_gene: TRBJ1-2
CDR3nt: TGTGCCAGCAGCTTAGGAGGGACAGGCAATGAAAAACTGTTTTTT; CDR3aa: CASSLGGTGNEKLFF; abundance: few; d_gene: TRBD1; v_gene: TRBV7-2; j_gene: TRBJ1-4
CDR3nt: TGTGCCAGCAGTTACCCGCACTGGAGCTCCTACAATGAGCAGTTCTTC; CDR3aa: CASSYPHWSSYNEQFF; abundance: .; d_gene: .; v_gene: TRBV6-5; j_gene: TRBJ2-1
CDR3nt: TGTGCCAGCAGCTCGAAGGGGCTTAGCGGCAATGAGCAGTTCTTC; CDR3aa: CASSSKGLSGNEQFF; abundance: .; d_gene: .; v_gene: TRBV11-3; j_gene: TRBJ2-1
CDR3nt: TGTGCCAGCAGTTTATCTCTCCGACTAGCGGGGGGGCTGGGGACCCAGTACTTC; CDR3aa: CASSLSLRLAGGLGTQYF; abundance: .; d_gene: TRBD2; v_gene: TRBV28; j_gene: TRBJ2-5
CDR3nt: TGTGCCAGCAGGGGGGACAGGTCGAACACTGAAGCTTTCTTT; CDR3aa: CASRGDRSNTEAFF; abundance: .; d_gene: TRBD1; v_gene: TRBV6-1; j_gene: TRBJ1-1
CDR3nt: TGCGCCAGCAGCCCCACTAGCGCGGGAGTCCCCTACGAGCAGTACTTC; CDR3aa: CASSPTSAGVPYEQYF; abundance: .; d_gene: TRBD2; v_gene: TRBV4-3; j_gene: TRBJ2-7
CDR3nt: TGTGCCAGCAGCTCTACGTCGGGGGGCCTCGGGAATCAGCCCCAGCATTTT; CDR3aa: CASSSTSGGLGNQPQHF; abundance: .; d_gene: .; v_gene: TRBV7-8; j_gene: TRBJ1-5
CDR3nt: TGCGCCAGCAGCCCGATGACTAGCGGGAGGGCCGAGACCTACGAGCAGTACTTC; CDR3aa: CASSPMTSGRAETYEQYF; abundance: .; d_gene: TRBD2; v_gene: TRBV5-1; j_gene: TRBJ2-7
CDR3nt: TGTGCCAGCAGTTCGACAGGGGATCAGCCCCAGCATTTT; CDR3aa: CASSSTGDQPQHF; abundance: few; d_gene: TRBD1; v_gene: TRBV28; j_gene: TRBJ1-5
CDR3nt: TGTGCCAGCAGTGTACCGGGACATATGAACACTGAAGCTTTCTTT; CDR3aa: CASSVPGHMNTEAFF; abundance: many; d_gene: .; v_gene: TRBV6-6; j_gene: TRBJ1-1
CDR3nt: TGCAGCGTGGGGACTTACGTTAATGAAAAACTGTTTTTT; CDR3aa: CSVGTYVNEKLFF; abundance: .; d_gene: .; v_gene: TRBV29-1; j_gene: TRBJ1-4
CDR3nt: TGCGCCAGCGGGCGGGGGCCAGGAGATACGCAGTATTTT; CDR3aa: CASGRGPGDTQYF; abundance: .; d_gene: .; v_gene: TRBV4-1; j_gene: TRBJ2-3